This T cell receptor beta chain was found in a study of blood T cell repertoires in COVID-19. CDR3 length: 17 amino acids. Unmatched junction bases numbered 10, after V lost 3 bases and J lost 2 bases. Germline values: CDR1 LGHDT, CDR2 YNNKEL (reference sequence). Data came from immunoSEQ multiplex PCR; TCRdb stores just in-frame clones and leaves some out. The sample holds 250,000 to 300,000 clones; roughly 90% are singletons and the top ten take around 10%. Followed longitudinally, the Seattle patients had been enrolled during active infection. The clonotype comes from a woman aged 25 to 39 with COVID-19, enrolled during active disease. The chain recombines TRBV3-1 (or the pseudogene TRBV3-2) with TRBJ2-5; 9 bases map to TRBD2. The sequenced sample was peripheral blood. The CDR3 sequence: CASSQPSSGGLQETQYF. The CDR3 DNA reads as TGTGCCAGCAGCCAGCCCAGTAGCGGGGGCTTACAAGAGACCCAGTACTTC.